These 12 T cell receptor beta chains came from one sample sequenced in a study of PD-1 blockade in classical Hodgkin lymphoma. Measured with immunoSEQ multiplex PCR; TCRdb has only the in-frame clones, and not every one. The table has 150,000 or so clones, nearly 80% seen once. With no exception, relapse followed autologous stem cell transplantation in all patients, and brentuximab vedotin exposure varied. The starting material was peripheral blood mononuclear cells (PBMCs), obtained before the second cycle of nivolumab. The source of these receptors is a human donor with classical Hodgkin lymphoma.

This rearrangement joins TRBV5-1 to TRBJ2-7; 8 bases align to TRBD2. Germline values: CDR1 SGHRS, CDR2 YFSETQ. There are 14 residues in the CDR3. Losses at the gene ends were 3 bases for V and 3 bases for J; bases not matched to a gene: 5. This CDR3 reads CASSYSGTIYEQYF. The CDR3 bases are TGCGCCAGCAGCTATAGCGGGACAATCTACGAGCAGTACTTC. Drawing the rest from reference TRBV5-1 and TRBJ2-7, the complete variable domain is KAGVTQTPRYLIKTRGQQVTLSCSPISGHRSVSWYQQTPGQGLQFLFEYFSETQRNKGNFPGRFSGRQFSNSRSEMNVSTLELGDSALYLCASSYSGTIYEQYFGPGTRLTVT.

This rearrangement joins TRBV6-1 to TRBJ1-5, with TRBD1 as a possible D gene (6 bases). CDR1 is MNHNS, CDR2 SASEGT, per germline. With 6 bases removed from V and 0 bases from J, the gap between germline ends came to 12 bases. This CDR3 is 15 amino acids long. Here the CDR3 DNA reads TGTGCCAGCAGCGTACAGGGATATAGCAATCAGCCCCAGCATTTT. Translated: CASSVQGYSNQPQHF.

CDR3 sequence (DNA): TGTGCCAGCGGGGGGGAGGCGGGAGGGAATGAGCAGTTCTTC. Translation: CASGGEAGGNEQFF. The chain carries TRBV2 and TRBJ2-1; 9 bases agree with TRBD2. CDR3 length: 14 amino acids. In germline, CDR1 is SNHLY, CDR2 FYNNEI. V gave up 8 bases and J gave up 7 bases; unmatched junction bases: 9.

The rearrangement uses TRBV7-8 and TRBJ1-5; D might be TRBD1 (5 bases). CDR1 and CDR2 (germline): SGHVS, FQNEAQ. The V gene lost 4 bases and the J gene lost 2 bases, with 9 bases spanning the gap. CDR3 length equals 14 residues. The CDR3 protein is CASSSGTRNQPQHF. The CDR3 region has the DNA TGTGCCAGCAGCTCCGGGACCCGCAATCAGCCCCAGCATTTT.

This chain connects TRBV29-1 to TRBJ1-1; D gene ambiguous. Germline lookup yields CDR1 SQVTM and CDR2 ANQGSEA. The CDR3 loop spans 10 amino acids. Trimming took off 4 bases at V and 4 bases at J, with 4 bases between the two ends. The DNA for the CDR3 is TGCAGCGTTGTGAGCACTGAAGCTTTCTTT. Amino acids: CSVVSTEAFF. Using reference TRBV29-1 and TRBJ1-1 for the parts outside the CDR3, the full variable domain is SAVISQKPSRDICQRGTSLTIQCQVDSQVTMMFWYRQQPGQSLTLIATANQGSEATYESGFVIDKFPISRPNLTFSTLTVSNMSPEDSSIYLCSVVSTEAFFGQGTRLTVV.

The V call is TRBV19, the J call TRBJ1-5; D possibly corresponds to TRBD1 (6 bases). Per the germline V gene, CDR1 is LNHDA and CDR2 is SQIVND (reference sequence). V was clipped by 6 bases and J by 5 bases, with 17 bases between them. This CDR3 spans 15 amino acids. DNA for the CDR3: TGTGCCAGTAGCACAATAGGGGGGGCACATCAGCCCCAGCATTTT. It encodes CASSTIGGAHQPQHF.

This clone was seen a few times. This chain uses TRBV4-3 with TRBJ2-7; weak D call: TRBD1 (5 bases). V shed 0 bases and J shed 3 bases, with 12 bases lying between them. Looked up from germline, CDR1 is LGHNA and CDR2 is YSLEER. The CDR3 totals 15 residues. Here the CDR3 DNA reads TGCGCCAGCAGCCAAGACAGGGTGATTGGCTACGAGCAGTACTTC. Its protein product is CASSQDRVIGYEQYF.

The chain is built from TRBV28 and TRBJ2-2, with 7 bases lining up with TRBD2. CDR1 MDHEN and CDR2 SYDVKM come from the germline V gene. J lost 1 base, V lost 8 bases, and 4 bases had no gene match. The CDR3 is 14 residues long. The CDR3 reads CASGRAGNTGELFF. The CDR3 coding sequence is TGTGCCAGCGGGAGGGCGGGGAACACCGGGGAGCTGTTTTTT.

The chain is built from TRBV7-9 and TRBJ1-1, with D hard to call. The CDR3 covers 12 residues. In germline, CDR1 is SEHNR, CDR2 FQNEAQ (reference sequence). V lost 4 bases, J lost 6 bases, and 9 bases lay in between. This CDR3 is CASSSRSAEAFF. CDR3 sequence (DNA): TGTGCCAGCAGCTCCCGGAGTGCTGAAGCTTTCTTT.

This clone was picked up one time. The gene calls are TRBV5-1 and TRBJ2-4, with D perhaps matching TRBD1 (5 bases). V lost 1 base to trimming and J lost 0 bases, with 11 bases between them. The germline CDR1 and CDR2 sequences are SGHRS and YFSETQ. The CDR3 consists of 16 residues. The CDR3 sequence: CASSLWGELAKNIQYF. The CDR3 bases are TGCGCCAGCAGCTTGTGGGGCGAACTAGCCAAAAACATTCAGTACTTC.

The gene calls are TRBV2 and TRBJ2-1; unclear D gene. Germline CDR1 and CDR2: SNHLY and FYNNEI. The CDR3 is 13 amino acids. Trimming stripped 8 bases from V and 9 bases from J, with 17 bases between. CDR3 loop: CASRFPPSSEQFF. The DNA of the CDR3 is TGTGCCAGCCGATTTCCCCCCAGTAGTGAGCAGTTCTTC.

DNA for the CDR3: TGTGCCAGCAGCATCACCACAGATACGCAGTATTTT. Protein: CASSITTDTQYF. This chain joins TRBV6-6 and TRBJ2-3; D is unresolved. The V gene's germline CDR1 is MNHNY and CDR2 SVGAGI (reference sequence). Trimming cost V 6 bases and J 2 bases, with 6 bases left between them. This CDR3 is built from 12 residues.